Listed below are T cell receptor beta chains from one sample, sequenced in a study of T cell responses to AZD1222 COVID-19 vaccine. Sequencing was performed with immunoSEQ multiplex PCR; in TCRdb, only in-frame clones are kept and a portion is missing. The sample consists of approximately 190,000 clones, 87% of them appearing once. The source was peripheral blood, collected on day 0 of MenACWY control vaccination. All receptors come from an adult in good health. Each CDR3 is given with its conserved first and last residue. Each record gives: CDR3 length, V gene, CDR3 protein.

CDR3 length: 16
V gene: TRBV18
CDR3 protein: CASSPTWANSNQPQHF

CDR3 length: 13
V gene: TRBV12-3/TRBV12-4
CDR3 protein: CASSRTSGETQYF

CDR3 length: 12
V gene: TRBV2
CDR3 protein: CASSHRGGEAFF

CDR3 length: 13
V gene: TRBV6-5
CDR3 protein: CASTWQGGTEAFF

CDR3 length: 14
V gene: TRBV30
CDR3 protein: CALGLAGGVETQYF

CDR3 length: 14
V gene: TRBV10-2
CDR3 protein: CASSESGLGQPQHF

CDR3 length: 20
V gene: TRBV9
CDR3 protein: CASASPTGASGGVKTGELFF

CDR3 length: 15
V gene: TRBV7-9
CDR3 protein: CASSPQGAGNQPQHF

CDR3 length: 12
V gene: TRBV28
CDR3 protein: CASMRQGYGYTF

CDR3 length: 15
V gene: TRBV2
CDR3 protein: CASSEALPGITEAFF

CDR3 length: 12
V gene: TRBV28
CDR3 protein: CASRFGPTEAFF

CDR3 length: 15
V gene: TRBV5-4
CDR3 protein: CASSSKGLGAGELFF

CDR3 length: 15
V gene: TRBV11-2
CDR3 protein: CASSSRSRGAGEQYF

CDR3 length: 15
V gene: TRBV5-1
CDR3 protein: CASSKDRVGSYEQYF

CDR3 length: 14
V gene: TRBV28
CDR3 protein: CASSRQGSGQPQHF

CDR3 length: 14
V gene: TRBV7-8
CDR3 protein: CASSFSGNQETQYF

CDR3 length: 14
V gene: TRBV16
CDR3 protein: CASSHSGDSYEQYF

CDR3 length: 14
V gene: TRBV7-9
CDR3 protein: CASRLDRNTGELFF

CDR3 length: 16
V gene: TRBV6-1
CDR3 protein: CASSEALRAGEHEQYF

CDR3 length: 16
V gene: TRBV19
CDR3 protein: CASSIDLEAGKNEQFF

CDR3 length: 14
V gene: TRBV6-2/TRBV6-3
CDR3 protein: CASSYDVITYEQYF

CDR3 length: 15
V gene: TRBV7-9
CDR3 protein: CASSLEAGTSYEQYF

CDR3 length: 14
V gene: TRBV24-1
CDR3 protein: CATSDSGQIYEQYF

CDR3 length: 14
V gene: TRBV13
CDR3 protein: CASSASGGAYEQYF

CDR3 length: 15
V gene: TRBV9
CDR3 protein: CASSVAGGAGYGYTF

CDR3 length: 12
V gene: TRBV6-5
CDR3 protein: CATPGDHQPQHF

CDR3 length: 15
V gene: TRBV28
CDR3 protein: CASNRATSGRDEQYF

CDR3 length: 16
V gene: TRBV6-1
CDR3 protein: CASSEYGGGRYNEQFF

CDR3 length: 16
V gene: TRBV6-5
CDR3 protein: CASSYGSGTLNTEAFF

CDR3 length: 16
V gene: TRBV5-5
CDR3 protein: CASSLEAGGLPGELFF

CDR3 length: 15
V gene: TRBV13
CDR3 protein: CASRTRGGLYNEQFF

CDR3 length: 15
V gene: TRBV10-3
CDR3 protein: CAISAVNQGGKGYTF

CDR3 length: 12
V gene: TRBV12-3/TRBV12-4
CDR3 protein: CASSLWGTEAFF

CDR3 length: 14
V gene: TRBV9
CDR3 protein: CASSVARVEDGYTF